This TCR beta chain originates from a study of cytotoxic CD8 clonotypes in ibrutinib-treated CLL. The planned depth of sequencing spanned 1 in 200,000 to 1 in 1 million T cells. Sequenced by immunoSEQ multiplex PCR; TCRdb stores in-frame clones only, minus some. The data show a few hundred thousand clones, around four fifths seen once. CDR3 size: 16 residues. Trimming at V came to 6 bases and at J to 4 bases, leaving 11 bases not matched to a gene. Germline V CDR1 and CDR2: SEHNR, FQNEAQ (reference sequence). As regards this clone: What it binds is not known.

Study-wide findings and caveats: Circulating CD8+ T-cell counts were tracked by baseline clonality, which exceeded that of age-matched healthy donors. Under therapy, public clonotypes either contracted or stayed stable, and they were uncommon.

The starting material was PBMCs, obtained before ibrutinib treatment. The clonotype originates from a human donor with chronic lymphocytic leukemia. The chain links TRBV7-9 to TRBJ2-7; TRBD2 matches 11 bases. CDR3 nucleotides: TGTGCCAGCAGTCGTACCTACCTAGCGGGAGGTTACGAGCAGTACTTC. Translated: CASSRTYLAGGYEQYF. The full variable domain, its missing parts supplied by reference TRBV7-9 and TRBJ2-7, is DTGVSQNPRHKITKRGQNVTFRCDPISEHNRLYWYRQTLGQGPEFLTYFQNEAQLEKSRLLSDRFSAERPKGSFSTLEIQRTEQGDSAMYLCASSRTYLAGGYEQYFGPGTRLTVT.